A selection of T cell receptor beta chains follows, all from one sample in a study of identical twins. TCRdb re-called the 5' RACE reads through MiXCR, storing one row per CDR3 protein. The repertoire holds about 300,000 distinct CDR3 sequences, over 9% seen once, with around 6.9% in the top ten. These data also featured in a second study, about yellow fever vaccine responses in identical twins.

The sample comprised CD8+ T cells sorted from blood. These receptors all come from a woman younger than 35 in good health. The conserved cysteine and the conserved F or W are not part of the CDR3 here. Fields, in order: clone size, J gene, V gene, CDR3 protein. Size tells how often a clone was seen (once, few, many) or the class of an expanded clone, and some rows leave it out.

clone size: many; J gene: TRBJ2-1; V gene: TRBV27; CDR3 protein: ASSFSHYNEQF
clone size: few; J gene: TRBJ2-3; V gene: TRBV27; CDR3 protein: ASSAGPEDSTDTQY
clone size: -; J gene: TRBJ2-5; V gene: TRBV27; CDR3 protein: ASSRPGQQETQY
clone size: few; J gene: TRBJ2-1; V gene: TRBV12-5; CDR3 protein: ASGLVRGVAYNEQF
clone size: -; J gene: TRBJ2-5; V gene: TRBV20-1; CDR3 protein: SARGGPEQGDPFGTQY
clone size: -; J gene: TRBJ2-7; V gene: TRBV4-1; CDR3 protein: ASSFRERGYEQY
clone size: few; J gene: TRBJ2-2; V gene: TRBV27; CDR3 protein: ASSPPGTSGGAGELF
clone size: few; J gene: TRBJ2-1; V gene: TRBV12-3/TRBV12-4; CDR3 protein: ASSLGGRARDEQF
clone size: few; J gene: TRBJ2-1; V gene: TRBV12-3/TRBV12-4; CDR3 protein: ASSFLLIGEQF
clone size: -; J gene: TRBJ2-5; V gene: TRBV11-2; CDR3 protein: ASSLEGRDAQY
clone size: -; J gene: TRBJ2-3; V gene: TRBV3-1; CDR3 protein: ASSQSEQGLGQY
clone size: few; J gene: TRBJ2-3; V gene: TRBV7-8; CDR3 protein: ASSLEAGGLGDTQY
clone size: few; J gene: TRBJ2-1; V gene: TRBV20-1; CDR3 protein: SAREPTSAHYNEQF
clone size: few; J gene: TRBJ2-1; V gene: TRBV5-1; CDR3 protein: ASSLGAGGPSYNEQF
clone size: -; J gene: TRBJ2-2; V gene: TRBV7-8; CDR3 protein: ASRFLGGRRGAGELF
clone size: -; J gene: TRBJ2-7; V gene: TRBV13; CDR3 protein: ASMLQGWNEQY
clone size: -; J gene: TRBJ2-3; V gene: TRBV7-8; CDR3 protein: ASSTGPTDTQY
clone size: many; J gene: TRBJ2-3; V gene: TRBV28; CDR3 protein: ASSLDSTDTQY
clone size: many; J gene: TRBJ2-1; V gene: TRBV29-1; CDR3 protein: SAWWGALLLRGYNEQF
clone size: -; J gene: TRBJ2-7; V gene: TRBV27; CDR3 protein: ASSPGLAGLEQY
clone size: -; J gene: TRBJ2-7; V gene: TRBV3-1; CDR3 protein: ASSKRDTSTGEQY
clone size: -; J gene: TRBJ1-1; V gene: TRBV5-4; CDR3 protein: ASSFNRVNTEAF
clone size: -; J gene: TRBJ2-3; V gene: TRBV9; CDR3 protein: ASSVEISDNTDTQY
clone size: -; J gene: TRBJ2-2; V gene: TRBV29-1; CDR3 protein: SVLVPGANTGELF
clone size: -; J gene: TRBJ2-1; V gene: TRBV10-3; CDR3 protein: AISESWNHPTSINEQF
clone size: many; J gene: TRBJ1-5; V gene: TRBV12-3/TRBV12-4; CDR3 protein: ASSEQGAGQPQH
clone size: few; J gene: TRBJ1-2; V gene: TRBV7-8; CDR3 protein: ASSLKSGYGYT
clone size: -; J gene: TRBJ1-1; V gene: TRBV29-1; CDR3 protein: SVAPALGTEAF
clone size: few; J gene: TRBJ2-5; V gene: TRBV9; CDR3 protein: ALIVGETQY
clone size: -; J gene: TRBJ1-5; V gene: TRBV28; CDR3 protein: ASSFGRQYSNQPQH
clone size: few; J gene: TRBJ2-1; V gene: TRBV27; CDR3 protein: ASRETAYSYNEQF
clone size: -; J gene: TRBJ2-3; V gene: TRBV11-1; CDR3 protein: ASSEGETSSVNSSTDTQY